A selection of T cell receptor beta chains follows, all from one sample in a study of blood T cell repertoires in COVID-19. Sequenced by immunoSEQ multiplex PCR; TCRdb stores in-frame clones only, minus some. The sample carries a few hundred thousand clones, roughly 89% recorded once. The sample taken for sequencing was PBMCs or T cells enriched from blood (not recorded which). The receptors shown here come from a woman aged 18-30 years with acute COVID-19. Both conserved end residues are part of each CDR3. D genes are given only for firm matches. The size field is filled for only some rows; it gives once, few, many or a size class.

>.|TRBJ1-6|TRBV28|.
CASSFGVLNSPLHF
TGTGCCAGCAGTTTCGGGGTCCTTAATTCACCCCTCCACTTT
>.|TRBJ1-1|TRBV9|.
CASSVSDISYTEAFF
TGTGCCAGCAGCGTATCTGACATATCTTACACTGAAGCTTTCTTT
>.|TRBJ1-5|TRBV6-5|.
CASSYAGAGSHQPQHF
TGTGCCAGCAGTTACGCGGGGGCCGGATCCCATCAGCCCCAGCATTTT
>.|TRBJ1-4|TRBV11-3|.
CASSLRGAPTNEKLFF
TGTGCCAGCAGCTTACGGGGGGCACCAACTAATGAAAAACTGTTTTTT
>.|TRBJ1-2|TRBV12-3/TRBV12-4|TRBD1
CASRPQGTHGYTF
TGTGCCAGCAGGCCACAGGGGACCCATGGCTACACCTTC
>.|TRBJ2-4|TRBV12-3/TRBV12-4|.
CASSLAENIQYF
TGTGCCAGCAGTTTAGCCGAAAACATTCAGTACTTC
>medium-sized|TRBJ1-5|TRBV27|.
CASSRWGGDGGSNQPQHF
TGTGCCAGCAGTAGGTGGGGAGGAGACGGGGGGAGCAATCAGCCCCAGCATTTT
>.|TRBJ1-1|TRBV2|.
CASSPPLRVTEAFF
TGTGCCAGCAGTCCTCCCCTCAGGGTCACTGAAGCTTTCTTT
>.|TRBJ1-1|TRBV19|TRBD1
CASTTSQIGTGVPAFF
TGTGCCAGCACCACCAGCCAAATCGGGACAGGGGTTCCTGCTTTCTTT
>once|TRBJ1-1|TRBV29-1|.
CSVSLTVNTEAFF
TGCAGCGTTTCCCTGACAGTGAACACTGAAGCTTTCTTT
>.|TRBJ2-5|TRBV28|TRBD1
CASSFRGETQYF
TGTGCCAGCAGCTTCAGGGGGGAGACCCAGTACTTC
>.|TRBJ1-5|TRBV24-1|.
CATSDPLLDTDNQPQHF
TGTGCCACCAGTGATCCCCTCCTCGACACGGACAATCAGCCCCAGCATTTT
>.|TRBJ2-7|TRBV28|TRBD2
CASSLAGGPYEQYF
TGTGCCAGCAGTTTAGCGGGAGGGCCTTACGAGCAGTACTTC